This T cell receptor beta chain stems from a study of T-cell reconstitution after alpha-beta-depleted transplantation in children. The CDR3 length is 15 residues. From germline, CDR1 is SGHDT and CDR2 YYEEEE. With 4 bases clipped from V and 5 bases from J, the junction kept 8 bases outside the gene matches. Unique molecular identifiers were used in preparing the TCRbeta library. TCRdb itself ran the PCR reads through MiXCR, one entry per CDR3 protein. The data show some 600,000 distinct CDR3 sequences, around a sixth seen once. The sequenced sample was PBMCs from the stem cell graft donor, obtained from the stem cell graft. The receptor comes from a human donor who donated a stem cell graft to a child with acute myeloid leukemia. The gene calls are TRBV5-6 and TRBJ2-3, with 9 bases aligning to TRBD1. CDR3 in amino acids: CASSPPSTGGDTQYF. CDR3 DNA: TGTGCCAGCAGCCCTCCTTCGACAGGGGGAGATACGCAGTATTTT.